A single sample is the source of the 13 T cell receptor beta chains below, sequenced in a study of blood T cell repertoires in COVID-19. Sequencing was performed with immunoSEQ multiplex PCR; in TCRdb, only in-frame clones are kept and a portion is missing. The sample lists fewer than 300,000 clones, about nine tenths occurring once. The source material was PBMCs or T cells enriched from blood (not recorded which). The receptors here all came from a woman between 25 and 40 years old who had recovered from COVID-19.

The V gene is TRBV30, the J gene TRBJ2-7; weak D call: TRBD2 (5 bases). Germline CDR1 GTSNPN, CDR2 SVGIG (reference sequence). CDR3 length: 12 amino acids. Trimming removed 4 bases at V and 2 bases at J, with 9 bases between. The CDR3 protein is CAWTRGTYEQYF. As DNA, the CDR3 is TGTGCCTGGACCAGAGGGACCTACGAGCAGTACTTC.

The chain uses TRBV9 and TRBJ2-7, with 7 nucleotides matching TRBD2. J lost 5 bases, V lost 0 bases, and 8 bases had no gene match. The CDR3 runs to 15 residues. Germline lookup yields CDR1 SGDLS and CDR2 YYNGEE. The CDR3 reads CASSVDGGRVHEQYF. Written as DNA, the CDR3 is TGTGCCAGCAGCGTAGATGGCGGGAGAGTACACGAGCAGTACTTC.

The DNA for the CDR3 is TGTGCCAGCAGAGGGAGAACGAGCAACACTGAAGCTTTCTTT. The encoded protein is CASRGRTSNTEAFF. This chain links TRBV27 with TRBJ1-1; D gene unclear. The CDR3 has 14 residues. Germline CDR1 reads MNHEY; CDR2 reads SMNVEV (reference sequence). The germline V and J ends were trimmed by 6 bases and 2 bases, with 13 bases remaining between them.

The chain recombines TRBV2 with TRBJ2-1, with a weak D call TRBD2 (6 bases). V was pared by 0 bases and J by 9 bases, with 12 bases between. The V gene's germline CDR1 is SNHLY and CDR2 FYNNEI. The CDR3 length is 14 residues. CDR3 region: CASSEASVRGEQFF. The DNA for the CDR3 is TGTGCCAGCAGTGAAGCGTCGGTGCGGGGTGAGCAGTTCTTC.

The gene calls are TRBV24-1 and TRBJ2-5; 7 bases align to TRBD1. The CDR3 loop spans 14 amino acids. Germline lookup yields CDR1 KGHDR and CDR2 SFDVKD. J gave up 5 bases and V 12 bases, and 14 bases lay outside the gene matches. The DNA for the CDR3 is TGTGCCGCCGATTCAAGAGGGGGCATGGAGACCCAGTACTTC. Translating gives CAADSRGGMETQYF.

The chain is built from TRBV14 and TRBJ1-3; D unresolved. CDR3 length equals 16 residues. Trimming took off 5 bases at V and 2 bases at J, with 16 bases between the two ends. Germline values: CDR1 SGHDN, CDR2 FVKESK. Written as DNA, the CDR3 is TGTGCCAGCAGCAGGGTAGGGAGAGATGCTGGAAACACCATATATTTT. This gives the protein CASSRVGRDAGNTIYF.

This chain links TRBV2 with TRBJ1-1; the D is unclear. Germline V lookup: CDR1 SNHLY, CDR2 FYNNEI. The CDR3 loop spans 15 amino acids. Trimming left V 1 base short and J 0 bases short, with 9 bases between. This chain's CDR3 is CASSEGHFVNTEAFF. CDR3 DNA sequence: TGTGCCAGCAGTGAAGGACATTTTGTGAACACTGAAGCTTTCTTT.

As DNA, the CDR3 is TGTGCCAGCAGCTTCGGCAGGCCACATGAAGCTTTCTTT. Protein sequence: CASSFGRPHEAFF. This rearrangement joins TRBV7-2 to TRBJ1-1; no clear D gene. CDR1 is SGHTA, CDR2 FQGNSA, per germline. The V gene lost 3 bases and the J gene lost 7 bases, with 12 bases spanning the gap. The CDR3 has 13 amino acids.

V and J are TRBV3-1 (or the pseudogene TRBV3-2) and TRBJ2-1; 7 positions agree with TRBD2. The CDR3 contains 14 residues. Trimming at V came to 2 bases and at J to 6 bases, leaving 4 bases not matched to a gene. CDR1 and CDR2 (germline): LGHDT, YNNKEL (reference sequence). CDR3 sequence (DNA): TGTGCCAGCAGCCAAATGACTAGCTCCAATGAGCAGTTCTTC. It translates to CASSQMTSSNEQFF.

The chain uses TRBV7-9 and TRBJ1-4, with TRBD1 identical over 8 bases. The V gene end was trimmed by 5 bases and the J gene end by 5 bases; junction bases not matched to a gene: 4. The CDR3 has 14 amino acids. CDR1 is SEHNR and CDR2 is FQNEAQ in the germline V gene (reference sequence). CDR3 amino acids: CASSVRQGNEKLFF. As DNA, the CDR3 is TGTGCCAGCAGCGTACGACAGGGGAATGAAAAACTGTTTTTT. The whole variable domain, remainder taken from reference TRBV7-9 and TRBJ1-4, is DTGVSQNPRHKITKRGQNVTFRCDPISEHNRLYWYRQTLGQGPEFLTYFQNEAQLEKSRLLSDRFSAERPKGSFSTLEIQRTEQGDSAMYLCASSVRQGNEKLFFGSGTQLSVL.

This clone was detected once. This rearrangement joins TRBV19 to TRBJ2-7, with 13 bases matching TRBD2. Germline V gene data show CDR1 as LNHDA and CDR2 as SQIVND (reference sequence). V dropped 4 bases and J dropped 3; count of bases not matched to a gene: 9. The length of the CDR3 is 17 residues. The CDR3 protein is CASSKTGTSGNLYEQYF. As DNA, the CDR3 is TGTGCCAGTAGTAAAACCGGGACTAGCGGGAACCTCTACGAGCAGTACTTC.

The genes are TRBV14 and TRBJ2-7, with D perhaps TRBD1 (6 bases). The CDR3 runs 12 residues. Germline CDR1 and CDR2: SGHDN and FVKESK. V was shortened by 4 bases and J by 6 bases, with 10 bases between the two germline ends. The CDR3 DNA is TGTGCCAGCAGCCCAGGGGTATCCGAGCAGTACTTC. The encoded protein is CASSPGVSEQYF.

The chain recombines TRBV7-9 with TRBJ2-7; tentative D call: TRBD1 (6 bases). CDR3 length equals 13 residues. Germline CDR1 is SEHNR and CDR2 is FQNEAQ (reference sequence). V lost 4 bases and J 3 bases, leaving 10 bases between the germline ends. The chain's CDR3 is CASSSRTDYEQYF. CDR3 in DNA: TGTGCCAGCAGCTCCCGGACAGACTACGAGCAGTACTTC. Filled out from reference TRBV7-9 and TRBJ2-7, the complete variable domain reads DTGVSQNPRHKITKRGQNVTFRCDPISEHNRLYWYRQTLGQGPEFLTYFQNEAQLEKSRLLSDRFSAERPKGSFSTLEIQRTEQGDSAMYLCASSSRTDYEQYFGPGTRLTVT.